This T cell receptor (beta chain) derives from a study of cytomegalovirus exposure and HLA in healthy donors. Study-wide results and limits: Later examination showed HLA-associated TCR beta chains had greater clonal expansion than equally common others. Within a later analysis, the majority of CMV-associated TCR beta chains appeared HLA-restricted. In a later analysis, at a false discovery rate of 0.05, about 17,000 TCR beta sequences matched HLA alleles.

In the PCR, 60 Vbeta and 13 Jbeta primers were used. The table came from immunoSEQ multiplex PCR; TCRdb's copy has only in-frame clones and leaves some out. Altogether 100,000 to 150,000 clones are present, approximately 80% being singletons, with the ten largest covering 3.4%. Remarks on this clone: As yet, its antigen is unknown.

The CDR3 is 13 residues long. The germline V gene has CDR1 SGHTA and CDR2 FQGTGA. V was shortened by 3 bases and J by 6 bases, with 10 bases between the two germline ends. V is TRBV7-3 and J is TRBJ2-3, with D possibly matching TRBD2 (6 bases). What was sequenced was PBMCs. The TCR sequence derives from a man aged 25-45 years in good health and CMV-seronegative. CDR3 bases: TGTGCCAGCAGCTTGGCGCGGGACGATACGCAGTATTTT. This gives the protein CASSLARDDTQYF.